The present TCR beta chain was sequenced within a study of shared clonotypes between healthy human individuals. Sequencing used immunoSEQ multiplex PCR; TCRdb keeps in-frame clones, though not all of them. This repertoire shows about 960,000 clones, about three quarters found once; its top ten account for nearly 1.5%. The CDR3 covers 16 residues. The germline CDR1 and CDR2 sequences are SGHTA and FQGNSA. V shed 4 bases and J 3 bases; nucleotides not matched to a gene: 6. The sequence came from a man aged 18 to 29 in good health. Sample: memory CD4+ T cells sorted from blood. Subset specified: CD45RA-negative fraction. This chain joins TRBV7-2 and TRBJ2-5; 12 bases are shared with TRBD2. CDR3 nucleotides: TGTGCCAGCAGCTCCCTAGCGGGGGGGCAGAAAGAGACCCAGTACTTC. Translation: CASSSLAGGQKETQYF.